The 11 T cell receptor beta chains below were found in one sample sequenced in a study of shared clonotypes between healthy human individuals (dated by TCRdb to about 2020). Libraries were constructed by the immunoSEQ multiplex PCR assay. Entries here come from immuneACCESS through TCRdb and include only in-frame sequences with V and J called. Some clones fail to appear in such tables; in the studies checked, an unresolved V gene covers under half of the shortfall, and the cause of the remainder is unknown. The sample contains over a million clones, roughly 96% of them found a single time. More than 0.9% of the sample is in the top ten clones. The source material was naive CD4+ T cells sorted from blood. This specimen's cell subset or site label, interpreted: CD45RA+ positively selected. The receptors shown here come from a man younger than 40 in good health.

The chain carries TRBV7-2 and TRBJ1-5; D not resolved. V dropped 5 bases and J dropped 0 bases, with 17 bases sitting between them. The CDR3 is 17 residues long. Germline V gene lookup returns CDR1 SGHTA and CDR2 FQGNSA. This chain's CDR3 is CASSTRTLQYSNQPQHF. CDR3 bases: TGTGCCAGCAGCACCCGGACTCTTCAATATAGCAATCAGCCCCAGCATTTT.

The V gene is TRBV10-3, the J gene TRBJ1-5, with 8 nucleotides matching TRBD1. Looked up from germline, CDR1 is ENHRY and CDR2 is SYGVKD. The ends lost 8 bases at V and 0 bases at J; junction bases unmatched: 6. The CDR3 extends over 15 amino acids. The DNA of the CDR3 is TGTGCCATCGACGGGGGGACAGGTAGCAATCAGCCCCAGCATTTT. It codes for CAIDGGTGSNQPQHF.

This chain uses TRBV6-6 with TRBJ1-2, with a weak D call TRBD1 (5 bases). Trimming took off 5 bases at V and 6 bases at J, with 16 bases between the two ends. Germline V gene sequence: CDR1 MNHNY, CDR2 SVGAGI (reference sequence). The CDR3 extends over 14 amino acids. As DNA, the CDR3 is TGTGCCAGCAGTCTGCCGGGCAGGGAGAATGGCTACACCTTC. It is translated as CASSLPGRENGYTF.

The chain is built from TRBV7-6 and TRBJ2-7; D might be TRBD2 (5 bases). This CDR3 is built from 17 residues. Germline CDR1 reads SGHVS; CDR2 reads FNYEAQ. With 10 bases removed from V and 1 base from J, the gap between germline ends came to 26 bases. The CDR3 loop is CATFVPRPRERSYEQYF. As DNA, the CDR3 is TGTGCCACCTTCGTGCCCCGCCCCCGGGAAAGATCCTACGAGCAGTACTTC.

The genes are TRBV7-8 and TRBJ2-1; 8 bases map to TRBD2. The CDR3 covers 15 residues. The germline V gene has CDR1 SGHVS and CDR2 FQNEAQ. Losses at the gene ends were 3 bases for V and 4 bases for J; bases not matched to a gene: 5. The CDR3 spells CASSFRLAGYNEQFF. Here the CDR3 DNA reads TGTGCCAGCAGCTTTCGGCTAGCGGGTTACAATGAGCAGTTCTTC.

In regard to this clone: Other nucleotide sequences from this sample produce the same CDR3. The chain links TRBV27 to TRBJ2-7, with 8 bases identical to TRBD2. The CDR3 extends over 14 amino acids. In germline, CDR1 is MNHEY, CDR2 SMNVEV (reference sequence). The trim removed 5 bases at V and 0 bases at J, leaving 3 bases unmatched. The CDR3 nucleotides are TGTGCCAGCAGTAGAAGCGGGAGCTCCTACGAGCAGTACTTC. It yields the protein CASSRSGSSYEQYF.

The chain has TRBV5-1 and TRBJ1-2; 8 bases line up with TRBD1. The V gene's germline CDR1 is SGHRS and CDR2 YFSETQ. Trimming removed 1 base from V and 4 bases from J; junction bases left unmatched: 9. This CDR3 spans 16 amino acids. For the CDR3, the DNA is TGCGCCAGCAGCTTGAGGTCAGGGGGCGCGAGCTATGGCTACACCTTC. Residues: CASSLRSGGASYGYTF.

CDR3 sequence (DNA): TGTGCCAGCAGAACAGGGATCGGCACTGAAGCTTTCTTT. Translating it yields CASRTGIGTEAFF. The chain uses TRBV5-4 and TRBJ1-1, with D tentatively TRBD1 (6 bases). Germline V gene data show CDR1 as SGHNT and CDR2 as YYREEE (reference sequence). The V end lost 5 bases, the J end lost 4 bases, and 12 bases lay between the germline ends. The CDR3 is 13 residues long.

The V gene is TRBV28, the J gene TRBJ2-2, with a weak D call TRBD2 (5 bases). Germline CDR1 reads MDHEN; CDR2 reads SYDVKM. The CDR3 totals 16 residues. The germline V and J ends were trimmed by 1 base and 7 bases, with 16 bases remaining between them. The CDR3 coding sequence is TGTGCCAGCAGTTTATACGAGGGTTTGAGAGGCGGGGAGCTGTTTTTT. This encodes CASSLYEGLRGGELFF. Looking up the rest from reference TRBV28 and TRBJ2-2 gives the full variable domain: DVKVTQSSRYLVKRTGEKVFLECVQDMDHENMFWYRQDPGLGLRLIYFSYDVKMKEKGDIPEGYSVSREKKERFSLILESASTNQTSMYLCASSLYEGLRGGELFFGEGSRLTVL.

This chain joins TRBV5-1 and TRBJ2-6; D unresolved. This CDR3 contains 16 residues. Germline-derived CDR1 and CDR2 are SGHRS and YFSETQ. V was clipped by 4 bases and J by 0 bases, with 11 bases between them. The CDR3, as DNA: TGCGCCAGCAGCACGACTCTAAACTCTGGGGCCAACGTCCTGACTTTC. Protein product: CASSTTLNSGANVLTF.

The V and J genes are TRBV28 and TRBJ2-4; maybe TRBD1 (5 bases). The CDR3 is 16 amino acids. The germline V and J ends were trimmed by 1 base and 1 base, with 11 bases remaining between them. CDR1 is MDHEN and CDR2 is SYDVKM in the germline V gene. The CDR3 region is CASSLSGRLAKNIQYF. DNA of the CDR3: TGTGCCAGCAGTTTATCAGGGCGTTTGGCCAAAAACATTCAGTACTTC.